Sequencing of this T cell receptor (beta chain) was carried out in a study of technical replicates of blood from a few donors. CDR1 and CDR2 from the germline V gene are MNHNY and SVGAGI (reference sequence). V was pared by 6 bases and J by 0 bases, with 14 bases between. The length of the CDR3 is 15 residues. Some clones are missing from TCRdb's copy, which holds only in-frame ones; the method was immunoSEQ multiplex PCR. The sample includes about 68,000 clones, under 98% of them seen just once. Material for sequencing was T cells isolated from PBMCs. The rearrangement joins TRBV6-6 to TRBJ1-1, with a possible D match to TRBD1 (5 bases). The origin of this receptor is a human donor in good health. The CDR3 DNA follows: TGTGCCAGCAGGGAGTACGCAGGGATGAACACTGAAGCTTTCTTT. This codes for CASREYAGMNTEAFF.